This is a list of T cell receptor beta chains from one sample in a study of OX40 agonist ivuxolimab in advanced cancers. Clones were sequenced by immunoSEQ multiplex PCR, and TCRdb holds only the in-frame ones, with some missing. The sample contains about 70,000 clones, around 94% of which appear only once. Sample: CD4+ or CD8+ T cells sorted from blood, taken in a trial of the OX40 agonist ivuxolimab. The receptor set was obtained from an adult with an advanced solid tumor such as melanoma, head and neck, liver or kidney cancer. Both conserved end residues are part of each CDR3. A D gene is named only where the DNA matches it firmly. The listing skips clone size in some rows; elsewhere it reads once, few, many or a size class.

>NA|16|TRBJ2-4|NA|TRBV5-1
TGCGCCAGCAGCTTGGGGTTGGGGGGACCCGGAAACATTCAGTACTTC
CASSLGLGGPGNIQYF
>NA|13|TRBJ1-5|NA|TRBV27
TGTGCCAGCAGTTTATCTCGGAATCAGCCCCAGCATTTT
CASSLSRNQPQHF
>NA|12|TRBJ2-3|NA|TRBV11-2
TGTGCCAGCAGCTTAGAAGGTTGGGGGCAGTATTTT
CASSLEGWGQYF
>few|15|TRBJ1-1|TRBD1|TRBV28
TGTGCCAGCAGTCCACCGGGACAGGGGAACACTGAAGCTTTCTTT
CASSPPGQGNTEAFF
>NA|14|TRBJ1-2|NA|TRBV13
TGTGCCAGCAGCTCGACAGGTCTTGGCTATGGCTACACCTTC
CASSSTGLGYGYTF
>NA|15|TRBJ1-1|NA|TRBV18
TGTGCCAGCTCACCACAGTCGGTTGAGGGAACTGAAGCTTTCTTT
CASSPQSVEGTEAFF
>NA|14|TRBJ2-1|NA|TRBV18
TGTGCCAGCTCACCACTTGGTGCTGGGTGGGAGCAGTTCTTC
CASSPLGAGWEQFF
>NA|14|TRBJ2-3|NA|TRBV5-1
TGCGCCAGCAGCCTGGGATCGCAAACAGATACGCAGTATTTT
CASSLGSQTDTQYF
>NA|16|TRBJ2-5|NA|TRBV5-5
TGTGCCAGCAGCTTGGCCAAGGGAACCGTCCAGGGGACCCAGTACTTC
CASSLAKGTVQGTQYF
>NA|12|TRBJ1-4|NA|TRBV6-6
TGTGCCAGCAGGGGCCTAGGCGAAAAACTGTTTTTT
CASRGLGEKLFF
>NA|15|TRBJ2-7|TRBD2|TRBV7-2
TGTGCCAGCAGCTTAGCCGGGACTAGCAGCTACGAGCAGTACTTC
CASSLAGTSSYEQYF
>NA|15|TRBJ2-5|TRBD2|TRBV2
TGTGCCAGCTCGAAAGCGGGAGGGTTTGGGGAGACCCAGTACTTC
CASSKAGGFGETQYF
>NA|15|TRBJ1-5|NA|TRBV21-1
TGTGCCAGCAGCCGCCCGGGGCACCTCAATCAGCCCCAGCATTTT
CASSRPGHLNQPQHF
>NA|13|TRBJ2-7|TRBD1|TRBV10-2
TGCGCCAGCACGACAGGGACGGGCCGCGAGCAGTACTTC
CASTTGTGREQYF
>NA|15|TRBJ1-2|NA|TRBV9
TGTGCCAGCAGCGCGCAGGGGCGAACTAACTATGGCTACACCTTC
CASSAQGRTNYGYTF
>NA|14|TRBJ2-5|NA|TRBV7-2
TGTGCCAGCACCCTGGGGAGGCGGTTAGAGACCCAGTACTTC
CASTLGRRLETQYF
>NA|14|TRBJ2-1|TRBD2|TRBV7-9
TGTGCCAGCAGCTTGGCAGCGGGAGGCTATGAGCAGTTCTTC
CASSLAAGGYEQFF
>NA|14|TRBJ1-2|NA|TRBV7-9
TGTGCCAGCAGCACCCTGAGCCCAGGGCATGGCTACACCTTC
CASSTLSPGHGYTF
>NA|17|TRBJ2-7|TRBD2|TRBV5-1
TGCGCCAGCAGCTCGACTTCGACTAGCGGAAACACCTACGAGCAGTACTTC
CASSSTSTSGNTYEQYF
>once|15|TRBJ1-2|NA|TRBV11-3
TGTGCCAGCAGCTTCGGTCGGGGGGCAAACTATGGCTACACCTTC
CASSFGRGANYGYTF
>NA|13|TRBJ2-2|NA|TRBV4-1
TGCGCCAGCAGCCAATCGGACACCGGGGAGCTGTTTTTT
CASSQSDTGELFF
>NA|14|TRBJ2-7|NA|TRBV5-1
TGCGCCAGCAGCCGTCTTAGCGGCTCCTACGAGCAGTACTTC
CASSRLSGSYEQYF
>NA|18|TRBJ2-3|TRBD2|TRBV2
TGTGCCAGCAGTGAAGCCGATTTGTCTAGCGGGAGGGCGGATACGCAGTATTTT
CASSEADLSSGRADTQYF
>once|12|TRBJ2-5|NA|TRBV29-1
TGCAGCGTTGGTTCCAGACAAGAGACCCAGTACTTC
CSVGSRQETQYF
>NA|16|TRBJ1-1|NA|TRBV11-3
TGTGCCAGCAGCTTAGGGTTGGGCACCAAGAACACTGAAGCTTTCTTT
CASSLGLGTKNTEAFF
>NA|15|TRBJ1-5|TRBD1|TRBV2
TGTGCCAGCAGGGAACAGGGGGCTAGCAATCAGCCCCAGCATTTT
CASREQGASNQPQHF
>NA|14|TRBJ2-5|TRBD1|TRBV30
TGTGCCTGGAGTCAGGACAGGGGGCTGGGGACCCAGTACTTC
CAWSQDRGLGTQYF
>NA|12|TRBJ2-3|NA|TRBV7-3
TGTGCCAGCAGCTCCGGGGGCGATACGCAGTATTTT
CASSSGGDTQYF
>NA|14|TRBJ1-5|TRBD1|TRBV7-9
TGTGCCAGCAGCATACAGGGGAGCAATCAGCCCCAGCATTTT
CASSIQGSNQPQHF
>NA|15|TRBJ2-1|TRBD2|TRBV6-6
TGTGCCAGCAGTTACGGTGGAGCGGGAGGCGATGAGCAGTTCTTC
CASSYGGAGGDEQFF
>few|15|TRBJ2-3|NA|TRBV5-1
TGCGCCAGCAGCTCCTCAGGGAACCCGACAGATACGCAGTATTTT
CASSSSGNPTDTQYF
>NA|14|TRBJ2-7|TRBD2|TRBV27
TGTGCCAGCAGTTCGCGGGAGGGCCTATACGAGCAGTACTTC
CASSSREGLYEQYF
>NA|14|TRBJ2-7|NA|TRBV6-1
TGTGCCAGCAGTGTGGCAGGGGACTCCTACGAGCAGTACTTC
CASSVAGDSYEQYF
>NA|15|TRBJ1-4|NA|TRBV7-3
TGTGCCAGCAGCTCCCTATCTTGTTTGGATGAAAAACTGTTTTTT
CASSSLSCLDEKLFF
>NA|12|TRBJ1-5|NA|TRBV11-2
TGTGCCAGCAGCTCCCCTACCGCGGGCCAGCATTTT
CASSSPTAGQHF
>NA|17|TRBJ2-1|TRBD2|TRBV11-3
TGTGCCAGCAGTTCCCCCACTAGCGGGAGCCACTACAATGAGCAGTTCTTC
CASSSPTSGSHYNEQFF
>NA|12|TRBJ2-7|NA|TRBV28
TGTGCCAGCAGTCCCCCGTCCTACGAGCAGTACTTC
CASSPPSYEQYF
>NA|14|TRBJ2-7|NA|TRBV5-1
TGCGCCAGCAGCAGGGGAGGGGGCCTCTACGAGCAGTACTTC
CASSRGGGLYEQYF
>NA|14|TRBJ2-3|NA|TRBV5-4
TGTGCCAGCAGCTTGGTACAGCGCACAGATACGCAGTATTTT
CASSLVQRTDTQYF
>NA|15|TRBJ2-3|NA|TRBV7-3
TGTGCCAGCAGCTTAATAGGTTTCGACACAGATACGCAGTATTTT
CASSLIGFDTDTQYF
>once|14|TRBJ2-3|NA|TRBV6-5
TGTGCCAGCAGTTGGCCGGGGAACACAGATACGCAGTATTTT
CASSWPGNTDTQYF
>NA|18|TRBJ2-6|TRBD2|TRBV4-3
TGCGCCAGCAGCCACCCCAAGGAGCGGGGCACTGGGGCCAACGTCCTGACTTTC
CASSHPKERGTGANVLTF
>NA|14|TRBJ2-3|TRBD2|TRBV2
TGTGCCAGCAGTGAACTGCGGGAGACAGATACGCAGTATTTT
CASSELRETDTQYF
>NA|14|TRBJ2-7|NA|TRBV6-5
TGTGCCAGCAGTCTCCAGGGGACCACCTACGAGCAGTACTTC
CASSLQGTTYEQYF
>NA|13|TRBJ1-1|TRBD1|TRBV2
TGTGCCAGCAGTCGACAGGGCAACACTGAAGCTTTCTTT
CASSRQGNTEAFF